This entry is about one TCR beta chain. Original methodology: The assay estimated nucleated cells by amplifying reference gene primers. Using immunoSEQ multiplex PCR, the repertoire was profiled, and TCRdb retains in-frame clones only, with some absent. For V, J and clone size, that table is used; D and trimming come from the DNA. Among approximately 76,000 clones listed, roughly 82% were seen once. The entry originates in a study of blood T cell repertoires in COVID-19. Study-wide context: Samples representing acute and convalescent COVID-19 were sourced from the United States, Italy and Spain. PBMCs, B-cell-depleted T cells, or T cells were the source of the cDNA or gDNA that made up the material.

The sequence derives from a man between 50 and 59 years old with acute or convalescent COVID-19. Sequenced material: peripheral blood.

The CDR3: CASSETTGTGNTIYF. CDR3 bases: TGTGCCAGCAGTGAAACGACAGGGACTGGAAACACCATATATTTT. This chain links TRBV6-1 with TRBJ1-3; 7 bases align to TRBD1. The CDR3 is 15 residues long. CDR1 and CDR2 from the germline V gene are MNHNS and SASEGT. V shed 2 bases, J shed 2 bases, and the junction held 3 bases outside the gene matches.